These 25 T cell receptor beta chains were all obtained from the same sample, sequenced in a study of T cells in Graves' hyperthyroidism and ophthalmopathy. Authors of the study amplified TCR beta CDR3 regions from RNA transcripts. Using the HTBI primer set, a first-round RT-PCR was run on the TCR CDR3. TCRdb itself ran the multiplex PCR reads through MiXCR, one entry per CDR3 protein. Among around 400,000 distinct CDR3 sequences, approximately 25% were seen once, and the ten largest hold roughly 70%. Sequenced: blood. The receptors here all came from a middle-aged man with Graves' hyperthyroidism.

This clonotype was seen only a few times. This chain links TRBV20-1 with TRBJ1-2, with D hard to call. Germline loops: CDR1 DFQATT, CDR2 SNEGSKA (reference sequence). The CDR3 sequence is 11 residues long. Trimming removed 3 bases from V and 4 bases from J, with 6 bases in between. The CDR3 reads CSASQVYGYTF. For the CDR3, the DNA is TGCAGTGCTAGTCAGGTCTATGGCTACACCTTC.

This clonotype was counted only a few times. The chain links TRBV3-1 to TRBJ2-7, with TRBD2 matching 11 bases. This CDR3 has 18 residues. After removal of 3 bases from V and 3 bases from J, the junction contained 13 bases not matched to a gene. The V gene's germline CDR1 is LGHDT and CDR2 YNNKEL (reference sequence). This CDR3 is CASSHPTTGLAEYYEQYF. CDR3 in DNA: TGTGCCAGCAGCCATCCGACCACGGGACTAGCGGAATACTACGAGCAGTACTTC.

A few counts support this clonotype. V is TRBV7-2 and J is TRBJ2-1; 11 nucleotides line up with TRBD2. The CDR3 sequence is 16 residues long. The J segment lost 4 bases and the V segment lost 4 bases, leaving 6 bases of the junction unmatched. CDR1 is SGHTA, CDR2 FQGNSA, per germline. The CDR3 nucleotides are TGTGCCAGCAGCTCGAGACTAGCGGGACGGTACAATGAGCAGTTCTTC. Protein product: CASSSRLAGRYNEQFF.

This CDR3 reads CASSSYLDWGRETQYF. In DNA form, the CDR3 reads TGTGCCAGCAGCTCATACCTGGACTGGGGGAGGGAGACCCAGTACTTC. The chain links TRBV11-2 to TRBJ2-5, with a tentative D call TRBD2 (6 bases). The CDR3 runs to 16 residues. The V end lost 4 bases, the J end lost 5 bases, and 20 bases lay between the germline ends. CDR1 is SGHAT, CDR2 FQNNGV, per germline. The variable domain in full, with the rest retrieved from reference TRBV11-2 and TRBJ2-5, is EAGVAQSPRYKIIEKRQSVAFWCNPISGHATLYWYQQILGQGPKLLIQFQNNGVVDDSQLPKDRFSAERLKGVDSTLKIQPAKLEDSAVYLCASSSYLDWGRETQYFGPGTRLLVL.

The sample holds a few counts of this clonotype. The chain has TRBV3-1 and TRBJ2-3; D gene ambiguous. Trimming took 2 bases from V and 0 from J, leaving 9 bases between them. This CDR3 spans 15 amino acids. Germline-derived CDR1 and CDR2 are LGHDT and YNNKEL (reference sequence). CDR3: CASSQTPGSTDTQYF. The CDR3 nucleotides read TGTGCCAGCAGCCAAACCCCCGGCAGCACAGATACGCAGTATTTT.

This clonotype was observed a handful of times. One end of the junction does not line up with germline, which may come from a read error. The V gene is TRBV19, the J gene TRBJ2-7; D may be TRBD1 or TRBD2 (5 bases each). Germline CDR1 and CDR2: LNHDA and SQIVND (reference sequence). This CDR3 spans 15 amino acids. In nucleotides, the CDR3 is TGTGCCAGTAGTACCGGGCAGGGACCCTCCTCCGAGCAGTACTTC. Its protein product is CASSTGQGPSSEQYF.

The sample holds a few counts of this clonotype. DNA of the CDR3: TGTGCCAGCACCCCTCGGGGGCAAGAGACCCAGTACTTC. Translated: CASTPRGQETQYF. This chain joins TRBV3-1 and TRBJ2-5; D might be TRBD2 (6 bases). Trimming left V 7 bases short and J 2 bases short, with 11 bases between. The CDR3 extends over 13 amino acids. The germline CDR1 and CDR2 sequences are LGHDT and YNNKEL (reference sequence).

This chain joins TRBV11-2 and TRBJ2-2; 9 bases map to TRBD2. Germline loops: CDR1 SGHAT, CDR2 FQNNGV. V was pared by 5 bases and J by 5 bases, with 3 bases of the junction left unmatched. The CDR3 covers 14 residues. CDR3: CASSPGLATGELFF. As DNA, the CDR3 is TGTGCCAGCAGCCCTGGACTAGCGACCGGGGAGCTGTTTTTT.

This chain uses TRBV20-1 with TRBJ2-7, with a tentative D call TRBD1 (6 bases). Germline CDR1 and CDR2: DFQATT and SNEGSKA (reference sequence). Trimming removed 0 bases at V and 6 bases at J, with 15 bases between. This CDR3 comprises 14 residues. The CDR3 is CSARDLGAFGEQYF. The CDR3 nucleotides read TGCAGTGCTAGAGATCTGGGGGCGTTCGGCGAGCAGTACTTC.

The chain employs TRBV12-5 and TRBJ2-3, with unresolved D. Trimming removed 0 bases at V and 1 base at J, with 8 bases between. The CDR3 is 15 residues long. The germline V gene has CDR1 LGHNT and CDR2 FRNRAP. DNA of the CDR3: TGTGCTAGTGGTTTGGTAGTGTCCGGCACAGATACGCAGTATTTT. Translation: CASGLVVSGTDTQYF.

This clonotype showed up just a few times. V gene TRBV7-6 combines with J gene TRBJ2-7, with a possible D match to TRBD1 (5 bases). Trimming left V 0 bases short and J 6 bases short, with 12 bases between. This CDR3 has 14 amino acids. From germline, CDR1 is SGHVS and CDR2 FNYEAQ. CDR3 protein: CASSLAWQGGEQYF. The CDR3 DNA reads as TGTGCCAGCAGCTTAGCGTGGCAGGGCGGCGAGCAGTACTTC. The whole variable domain, remainder taken from reference TRBV7-6 and TRBJ2-7, is GAGVSQSPRYKVTKRGQDVALRCDPISGHVSLYWYRQALGQGPEFLTYFNYEAQQDKSGLPNDRFSAERPEGSISTLTIQRTEQRDSAMYRCASSLAWQGGEQYFGPGTRLTVT.

This sequence joins TRBV11-2 and TRBJ2-1; 11 nucleotides agree with TRBD2. The CDR3 spans 15 residues. The germline gives CDR1 SGHAT, CDR2 FQNNGV. V shed 4 bases, J shed 7 bases, and the junction held 6 bases outside the gene matches. CDR3 DNA: TGTGCCAGCAGCTCCATTGCTAGCGGGAGGAATGAGCAGTTCTTC. This translates into CASSSIASGRNEQFF. The whole variable domain, remainder taken from reference TRBV11-2 and TRBJ2-1, is EAGVAQSPRYKIIEKRQSVAFWCNPISGHATLYWYQQILGQGPKLLIQFQNNGVVDDSQLPKDRFSAERLKGVDSTLKIQPAKLEDSAVYLCASSSIASGRNEQFFGPGTRLTVL.

This clonotype has only a few counts. This chain joins TRBV29-1 and TRBJ2-3; D remains ambiguous. The CDR3 loop spans 13 amino acids. Germline CDR1 reads SQVTM; CDR2 reads ANQGSEA. Trimming removed 4 bases from V and 2 bases from J, with 10 bases in between. The CDR3 nucleotides read TGCAGCGTTGCCAGGAGACTCACAGATACGCAGTATTTT. It is translated as CSVARRLTDTQYF.

This clonotype turned up a few times. This chain links TRBV24-1 with TRBJ2-1; 7 nucleotides align to TRBD2. The CDR3 runs 15 residues. Germline V gene data show CDR1 as KGHDR and CDR2 as SFDVKD. J was trimmed by 4 bases and V by 9 bases; bases with no gene match: 11. The CDR3 region is CATGSSAGDYNEQFF. CDR3 coding DNA: TGTGCCACCGGTAGTAGCGCGGGAGATTACAATGAGCAGTTCTTC.

This clonotype was observed at least ten times. The CDR3 sequence is CASSLGGRSDNEQFF. The CDR3 DNA is TGTGCCAGCAGCTTAGGAGGGAGGAGCGACAATGAGCAGTTCTTC. This chain links TRBV11-3 with TRBJ2-1, with D tentatively TRBD2 (6 bases). The CDR3 has 15 amino acids. V gave up 1 base and J gave up 5 bases, with 12 bases separating them. The germline V gene has CDR1 SGHNT and CDR2 YENEEA. The complete variable domain, with remaining parts taken from reference TRBV11-3 and TRBJ2-1, reads EAGVVQSPRYKIIEKKQPVAFWCNPISGHNTLYWYLQNLGQGPELLIRYENEEAVDDSQLPKDRFSAERLKGVDSTLKIQPAELGDSAVYLCASSLGGRSDNEQFFGPGTRLTVL.

This clonotype has more than one count but fewer than ten. The V and J genes are TRBV6-1 and TRBJ1-5; 8 nucleotides align to TRBD1. There are 16 residues in the CDR3. J lost 4 bases, V lost 1 base, and 6 bases had no gene match. CDR1 and CDR2 from the germline V gene are MNHNS and SASEGT. CDR3 amino acids: CASSEGLQGANQPQHF. The CDR3 region has the DNA TGTGCCAGCAGTGAAGGTTTGCAGGGGGCGAATCAGCCCCAGCATTTT.

This clonotype was picked up a small number of times. This chain connects TRBV7-9 to TRBJ2-5, with 7 bases aligning to TRBD2. There are 17 residues in the CDR3. V trimming: 1 base; J trimming: 1 base; junction bases outside the gene matches: 9. The germline gives CDR1 SEHNR, CDR2 FQNEAQ (reference sequence). CDR3 sequence: CASSLGFRLAAQETQYF. CDR3 nucleotides: TGTGCCAGCAGCTTAGGATTCCGCCTAGCGGCCCAAGAGACCCAGTACTTC.

This clonotype showed up just a few times. V usage is TRBV20-1 and J usage is TRBJ1-2, with TRBD1 matching over 7 bases. J lost 8 bases, V lost 0 bases, and 15 bases had no gene match. CDR3 length: 16 amino acids. CDR1 DFQATT and CDR2 SNEGSKA come from the germline V gene (reference sequence). Here the CDR3 reads CSARDRGGGALQGYTF. The CDR3, as DNA: TGCAGTGCTAGAGATAGGGGAGGGGGCGCCCTCCAGGGCTACACCTTC.

This chain connects TRBV11-2 to TRBJ2-1, with D perhaps matching TRBD2 (5 bases). The CDR3 consists of 13 residues. Germline lookup yields CDR1 SGHAT and CDR2 FQNNGV. Trimming took off 7 bases at V and 6 bases at J, with 13 bases between the two ends. This CDR3 reads CASNEMLANEQFF. The DNA for the CDR3 is TGTGCCAGCAACGAGATGCTAGCCAATGAGCAGTTCTTC.

V usage is TRBV6-2 or TRBV6-3 and J usage is TRBJ1-1, with D hard to call. The CDR3 length is 17 residues. Deletions cut 0 bases from V and 0 bases from J, with 14 bases between. CDR1 MNHEY and CDR2 SVGEGT come from the germline V gene. CDR3 sequence reads: CASSYSIFYPMNTEAFF. The CDR3 DNA follows: TGTGCCAGCAGTTACTCGATTTTTTACCCCATGAACACTGAAGCTTTCTTT.

The CDR3, as DNA: TGTGCCAGCAGTTTGGCGGGAGGAAGTAACGGGGAGCTGTTTTTT. Translating gives CASSLAGGSNGELFF. J is TRBJ2-2 and V is TRBV28; 8 nucleotides agree with TRBD2. Germline CDR1 reads MDHEN; CDR2 reads SYDVKM. Germline trimming cut 3 bases from V and 7 bases from J; bases unmatched to any gene: 7. This CDR3 is 15 amino acids long.

This clonotype has a count of ten or more. The rearrangement links TRBV28 to TRBJ2-3; 9 positions agree with TRBD2. This CDR3 is 15 amino acids long. Germline V gene sequence: CDR1 MDHEN, CDR2 SYDVKM. V trimming: 3 bases; J trimming: 5 bases; junction bases outside the gene matches: 6. CDR3 protein: CASSLTSGGGDTQYF. The DNA for the CDR3 is TGTGCCAGCAGTTTGACTAGCGGAGGGGGAGATACGCAGTATTTT.

The J gene is TRBJ2-5, the V gene TRBV12-3 or TRBV12-4; D unclear. Trimming took off 1 base at V and 7 bases at J, with 4 bases between the two ends. The CDR3 is 11 residues long. The CDR3 DNA is TGTGCCAGCAGTTTAGATGGGACCCAGTACTTC. It translates to CASSLDGTQYF.

This clonotype was seen at least ten times. The chain combines TRBV3-1 with TRBJ1-6; D not certain. CDR3 size: 12 residues. The V gene's germline CDR1 is LGHDT and CDR2 YNNKEL (reference sequence). Trimming shortened V by 5 bases and J by 7 bases, and 6 bases separated the two germline ends. As DNA, the CDR3 is TGTGCCAGCAGCGGACCGAATTCACCCCTCCACTTT. Protein sequence: CASSGPNSPLHF.

This clonotype was observed at least ten times. The chain recombines TRBV6-2 or TRBV6-3 with TRBJ2-7; possibly TRBD2 for D (6 bases). Per the germline V gene, CDR1 is MNHEY and CDR2 is SVGEGT. CDR3 length equals 16 residues. Deletions cut 6 bases from V and 6 bases from J, with 24 bases between. CDR3 in amino acids: CASSEPFGLFYVEQYF. The CDR3 DNA follows: TGTGCCAGCAGCGAACCATTTGGACTATTCTACGTCGAGCAGTACTTC.